The sequence of this T cell receptor beta chain was determined in a study of blood T cell repertoires in COVID-19. About the research overall: Acute and convalescent COVID-19 specimens originated in the United States, Italy and Spain. The analysed material was cDNA or gDNA that came from T cells, B-cell-depleted T cells, or PBMCs.

Seattle's enrolled individuals joined amid active infection and were then monitored longitudinally. In the authors' methods: Reference gene primer amplification yielded estimated nucleated cell counts. Produced via immunoSEQ multiplex PCR; TCRdb's table is partial and in-frame only. The DNA gave D and trimming, while V, J and clone size come from that table. The profile shows more than 250,000 clones, around 89% of them singletons. The V and J ends lost 1 base and 5 bases respectively, with 9 bases between them. This CDR3 has 14 residues. Germline lookup yields CDR1 MNHNS and CDR2 SASEGT. Sequencing used peripheral blood. The clonotype originates from a woman aged 45-65 years with COVID-19, enrolled during active disease. The chain joins TRBV6-1 to TRBJ1-5; D gene unclear. DNA of the CDR3: TGTGCCAGCAGTGAAGGGCAGGCTTATCAGCCCCAGCATTTT. It is translated as CASSEGQAYQPQHF.